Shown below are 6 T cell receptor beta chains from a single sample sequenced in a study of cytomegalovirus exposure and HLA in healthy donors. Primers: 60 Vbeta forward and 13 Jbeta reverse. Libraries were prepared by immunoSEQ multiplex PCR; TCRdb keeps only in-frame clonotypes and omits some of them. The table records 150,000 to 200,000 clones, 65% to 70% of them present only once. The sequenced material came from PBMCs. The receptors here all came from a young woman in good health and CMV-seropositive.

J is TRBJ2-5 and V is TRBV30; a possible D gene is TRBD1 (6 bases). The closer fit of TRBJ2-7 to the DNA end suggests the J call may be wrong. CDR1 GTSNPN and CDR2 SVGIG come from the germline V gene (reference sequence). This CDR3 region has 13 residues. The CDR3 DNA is TGTGCCTGGGCGTCAGACAGGTCCTACGAGCAGTACTTC. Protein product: CAWASDRSYEQYF.

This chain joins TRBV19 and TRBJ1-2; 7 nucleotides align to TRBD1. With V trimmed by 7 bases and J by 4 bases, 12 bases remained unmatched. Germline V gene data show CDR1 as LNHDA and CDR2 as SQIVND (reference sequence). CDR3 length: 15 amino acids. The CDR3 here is CASTTLMRQGYGYTF. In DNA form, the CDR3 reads TGTGCCAGTACCACGTTGATGCGACAGGGCTATGGCTACACCTTC.

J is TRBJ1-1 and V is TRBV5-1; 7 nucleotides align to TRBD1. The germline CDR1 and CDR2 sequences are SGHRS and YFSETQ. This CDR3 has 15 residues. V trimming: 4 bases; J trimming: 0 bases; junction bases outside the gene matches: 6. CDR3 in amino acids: CASSQRQGMNTEAFF. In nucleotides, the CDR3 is TGCGCCAGCAGCCAAAGACAGGGCATGAACACTGAAGCTTTCTTT.

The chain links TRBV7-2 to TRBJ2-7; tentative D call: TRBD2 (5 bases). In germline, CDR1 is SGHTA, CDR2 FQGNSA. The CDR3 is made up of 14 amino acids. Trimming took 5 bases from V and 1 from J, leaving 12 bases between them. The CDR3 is CASSQRYLSYEQYF. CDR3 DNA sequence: TGTGCCAGCAGCCAGCGGTACCTTTCCTACGAGCAGTACTTC.

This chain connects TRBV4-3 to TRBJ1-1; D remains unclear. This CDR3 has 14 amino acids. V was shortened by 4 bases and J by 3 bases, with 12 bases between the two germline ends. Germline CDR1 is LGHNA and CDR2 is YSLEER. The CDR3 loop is CASSPGRGYTEAFF. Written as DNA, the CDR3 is TGCGCCAGCAGCCCGGGCCGAGGGTACACTGAAGCTTTCTTT.

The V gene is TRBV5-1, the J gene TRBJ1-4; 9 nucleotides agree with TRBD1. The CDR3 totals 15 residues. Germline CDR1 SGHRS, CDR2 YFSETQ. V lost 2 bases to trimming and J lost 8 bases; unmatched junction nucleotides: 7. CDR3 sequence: CASSFGDRADEKLFF. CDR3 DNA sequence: TGCGCCAGCAGCTTCGGGGACAGGGCGGACGAAAAACTGTTTTTT.